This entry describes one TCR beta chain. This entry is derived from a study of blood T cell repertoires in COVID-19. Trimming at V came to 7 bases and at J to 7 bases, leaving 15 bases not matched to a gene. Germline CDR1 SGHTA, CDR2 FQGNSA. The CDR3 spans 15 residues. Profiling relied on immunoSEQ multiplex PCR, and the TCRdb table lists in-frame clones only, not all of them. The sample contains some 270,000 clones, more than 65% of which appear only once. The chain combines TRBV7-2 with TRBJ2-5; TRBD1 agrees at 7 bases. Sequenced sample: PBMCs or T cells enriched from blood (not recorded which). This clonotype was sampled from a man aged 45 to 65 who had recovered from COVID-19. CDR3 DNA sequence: TGTGCCAGCAAGCCTACGACAGGGTTTGAAGGGACCCAGTACTTC. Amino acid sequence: CASKPTTGFEGTQYF.